Listed below are T cell receptor beta chains from one sample, sequenced in a study of metastatic and nonmetastatic thyroid tumors. MiXCR reprocessed the PCR reads for TCRdb. The data hold about 85,000 clones, with 8% to 9.5% observed a single time. The sample comprised blood. The receptors originated from a female donor with papillary thyroid cancer or a benign thyroid nodule (not recorded which). Some clones in this sample may be carry-over from other donors' samples. CDR3s include the opening cysteine and the closing phenylalanine or tryptophan. The D gene is left open where the match is weak.

v_gene	d_gene	CDR3aa
TRBV4-1	-	CASSQDPGALNNEQFF
TRBV27	-	CASSLGPDKGIEDEQFF
TRBV6-1	-	CASRYEKANGYTF
TRBV9	-	CASSPRRDTYYGYTF
TRBV5-1	-	CASSLAGGRTGANVLTF
TRBV6-4	-	CASSDGGGTGELFF
TRBV2	-	CASSRFPVGYYGYTF
TRBV30	-	CACSRDKNTGELFF
TRBV13	TRBD2	CASSSQTGTIWREGDNEQFF
TRBV3-1	-	CASSPIYSYNSPLHF
TRBV11-2	TRBD1	CASSLGAGTGGPTEAFF
TRBV29-1	TRBD2	CSVGEGRNSYEQYF
TRBV30	-	CAGGGETNEKLFF
TRBV11-2	-	CASSIGTRNTEAFF
TRBV7-2	-	CASSLSSSTDTQYF
TRBV30	TRBD2	CAWSVPVAGGTDTQYF
TRBV10-1	-	CASSESVQGRTDTQYF
TRBV19	-	CASSLRGNTIYF
TRBV7-7	-	CASSSRGATGELFF
TRBV11-2	TRBD2	CASSPGLAGSSGANVLTF
TRBV6-1	-	CASSESYSYEQYF
TRBV19	-	CASGQAFSTDTQYF
TRBV9	-	CASSVQPGDTGELFF
TRBV3-1	-	CASSQASTTQYF
TRBV6-4	-	CASSEGASTDTQYF
TRBV28	-	CASSSYDRGYTF
TRBV5-1	TRBD2	CASSSWTSVETQYF
TRBV5-1	-	CASSLEGNTEAFF